This T cell receptor beta chain was captured by sequencing in a study of T cells in Graves' hyperthyroidism and ophthalmopathy. Overall study findings and caveats: Blood also held most thyroid clonotypes expanded beyond 0.001. Through a model of 13 V-J features, ophthalmopathy was separated from stable hyperthyroidism. The model's output predicted ophthalmopathy at a median of 6.5 months prior to onset.

Regions amplified from RNA transcripts were the TCR beta CDR3 regions. The HTBI primer set drove a first-round RT-PCR of the TCR CDR3. TCRdb reprocessed the multiplex PCR reads via MiXCR and lists one record per CDR3 protein. The data hold hundreds of thousands of distinct CDR3 sequences, with 35% to 55% observed a single time. Remarks on this clonotype: Its antigen is still unknown. This may arise from a read error, as a much more abundant clone is one base away. The CDR3 end shows no conserved phenylalanine or tryptophan, and so a read error is likely.

Germline assignment: CDR1 SGHRS and CDR2 YFSETQ. This CDR3 has 14 amino acids. The V and J ends lost 0 bases and 3 bases, in that order; junction bases with no gene match: 3. The material sequenced was peripheral blood or thyroid tissue (not recorded which). This chain joins TRBV5-1 and TRBJ2-7; 7 bases agree with TRBD1. The TCR sequence derives from a woman aged 18-35 years with Graves' hyperthyroidism. In DNA, the CDR3 is TGCGCCAGCAGCTTGGAAGGGACAGACTACGAGCAGTACCTC. This encodes CASSLEGTDYEQYL.